The 16 T cell receptor beta chains below were found in one sample sequenced in a study of blood T cell repertoires in COVID-19. Libraries were prepared by immunoSEQ multiplex PCR; TCRdb keeps only in-frame clonotypes and omits some of them. The repertoire has around 160,000 clones, approximately 80% of them found once; the top ten carry 10% to 15%. The sequencing input was PBMCs or T cells enriched from blood (not recorded which). All receptors come from a woman between 55 and 75 years old who had recovered from COVID-19.

V is TRBV20-1 and J is TRBJ1-1; D uncertain. This CDR3 has 11 residues. CDR1 is DFQATT, CDR2 SNEGSKA, per germline (reference sequence). V was trimmed by 3 bases and J by 7 bases, leaving 9 bases between them. The CDR3: CSASRRYEAFF. Here the CDR3 DNA reads TGCAGTGCTAGTCGGAGGTATGAAGCTTTCTTT.

The chain recombines TRBV19 with TRBJ2-1; 9 bases line up with TRBD2. The germline gives CDR1 LNHDA, CDR2 SQIVND (reference sequence). The ends lost 5 bases at V and 5 bases at J; junction bases unmatched: 7. CDR3 length: 15 residues. The CDR3 loop reads CASSALAGKNNEQFF. The CDR3 coding sequence is TGTGCCAGTAGTGCCCTAGCGGGAAAAAACAATGAGCAGTTCTTC.

The chain combines TRBV10-3 with TRBJ1-2; D perhaps matches TRBD1 (5 bases). Trimming removed 0 bases at V and 5 bases at J, with 13 bases between. Germline lookup yields CDR1 ENHRY and CDR2 SYGVKD. The CDR3 has 15 residues. The CDR3 reads CAISESGETPYGYTF. CDR3 in DNA: TGTGCCATCAGTGAGTCAGGGGAAACCCCATATGGCTACACCTTC.

The chain recombines TRBV4-1 with TRBJ2-1, with 16 bases matching TRBD2. The CDR3 has 16 residues. V lost 3 bases to trimming and J lost 8 bases; unmatched junction nucleotides: 4. Per germline, CDR1 MGHRA and CDR2 YSYEKL. In DNA, the CDR3 is TGCGCCAGCAGCCAGACGGGACTAGCGGGGGGGGATGAGCAGTTCTTC. It encodes CASSQTGLAGGDEQFF.

The gene calls are TRBV7-3 and TRBJ2-1; TRBD2 might be the D (6 bases). Trimming cost V 5 bases and J 13 bases, with 18 bases left between them. Germline-derived CDR1 and CDR2 are SGHTA and FQGTGA. CDR3 length: 13 amino acids. DNA for the CDR3: TGTGCCAGCAGCCCGTTCCAGGGAGGATTACAGTTCTTC. It specifies CASSPFQGGLQFF.

This clone was seen only once. The chain is built from TRBV6-5 and TRBJ1-6; TRBD1 matches at 8 bases. V dropped 5 bases and J dropped 7; count of bases not matched to a gene: 4. Germline CDR1 and CDR2: MNHEY and SVGAGI. The CDR3 runs to 14 residues. CDR3 nucleotide sequence: TGTGCCAGCAGTACACGGACAGGGAATTCACCCCTCCACTTT. Its protein is CASSTRTGNSPLHF.

This clone appeared once. The chain has TRBV3-1 (or the pseudogene TRBV3-2) and TRBJ1-2; 9 positions agree with TRBD1. Germline V gene lookup returns CDR1 LGHDT and CDR2 YNNKEL (reference sequence). J gave up 5 bases and V 7 bases, and 8 bases lay outside the gene matches. The CDR3 totals 14 residues. The CDR3 region is CASNRAGTGYGYTF. Here the CDR3 DNA reads TGTGCCAGCAACCGAGCCGGGACAGGGTATGGCTACACCTTC.

This rearrangement joins TRBV10-3 to TRBJ2-7; D not resolved. CDR3 size: 13 residues. Germline CDR1 is ENHRY and CDR2 is SYGVKD. Trimming took 0 bases from V and 3 from J, leaving 6 bases between them. CDR3 protein: CAISESGGYEQYF. The CDR3 region has the DNA TGTGCCATCAGTGAGTCAGGCGGCTACGAGCAGTACTTC.

The V gene is TRBV2, the J gene TRBJ2-2; D uncertain. Per the germline V gene, CDR1 is SNHLY and CDR2 is FYNNEI. The CDR3 is made up of 13 amino acids. V shed 2 bases and J shed 3 bases, with 4 bases lying between them. CDR3 nucleotide sequence: TGTGCCAGCAGTGAATCATACACCGGGGAGCTGTTTTTT. Protein: CASSESYTGELFF.

This chain links TRBV5-1 with TRBJ2-3, with TRBD2 matching over 10 bases. In germline, CDR1 is SGHRS, CDR2 YFSETQ. The CDR3 covers 15 residues. V lost 0 bases and J lost 5; bases outside the gene matches: 3. CDR3 in amino acids: CASSLALAGVDTQYF. CDR3 DNA sequence: TGCGCCAGCAGCTTGGCCCTAGCGGGGGTAGATACGCAGTATTTT.

Only one count was recorded for this clone. The chain uses TRBV5-1 and TRBJ1-1, with 8 bases that match TRBD1. This CDR3 comprises 16 residues. After removal of 4 bases from V and 1 base from J, the junction contained 9 bases not matched to a gene. CDR1 and CDR2 (germline): SGHRS, YFSETQ. The CDR3 reads CASSISPGTGNTEAFF. CDR3 nucleotide sequence: TGCGCCAGCAGCATAAGTCCCGGGACAGGGAACACTGAAGCTTTCTTT.

The chain recombines TRBV5-1 with TRBJ2-3, with D possibly being TRBD1 (6 bases). With 0 bases removed from V and 6 bases from J, the gap between germline ends came to 11 bases. Germline CDR1 SGHRS, CDR2 YFSETQ. CDR3 length: 14 residues. CDR3 sequence (DNA): TGCGCCAGCAGCTTGGGGCAGGGGATGGATACGCAGTATTTT. It translates to CASSLGQGMDTQYF.

This sequence joins TRBV28 and TRBJ1-4; 8 bases are shared with TRBD1. Per germline, CDR1 MDHEN and CDR2 SYDVKM. V gave up 3 bases and J gave up 4 bases; unmatched junction bases: 19. This CDR3 contains 20 residues. The CDR3 protein is CASSFRLRPLIQGGNEKLFF. The CDR3 DNA sequence: TGTGCCAGCAGTTTTAGGCTTCGCCCCCTGATACAGGGGGGTAATGAAAAACTGTTTTTT.

The V call is TRBV19, the J call TRBJ1-5, with 7 bases identical to TRBD1. Germline V gene lookup returns CDR1 LNHDA and CDR2 SQIVND (reference sequence). The CDR3 sequence is 15 residues long. Unmatched junction bases numbered 7, after V lost 6 bases and J lost 2 bases. The CDR3 spells CASRTGPAGNQPQHF. CDR3 sequence (DNA): TGTGCCAGTAGGACAGGGCCAGCGGGCAATCAGCCCCAGCATTTT.

The chain links TRBV18 to TRBJ1-4, with D tentatively TRBD1 (5 bases). This CDR3 is built from 15 residues. V was clipped by 2 bases and J by 7 bases, with 14 bases between them. The germline CDR1 and CDR2 sequences are KGHSH and LQKENI. The CDR3 DNA reads TGTGCCAGCTCACCATACACGGCAGGGTCTGAAAAACTGTTTTTT. Encoded protein: CASSPYTAGSEKLFF. Filled out from reference TRBV18 and TRBJ1-4, the complete variable domain reads NAGVMQNPRHLVRRRGQEARLRCSPMKGHSHVYWYRQLPEEGLKFMVYLQKENIIDESGMPKERFSAEFPKEGPSILRIQQVVRGDSAAYFCASSPYTAGSEKLFFGSGTQLSVL.

V gene TRBV2 combines with J gene TRBJ2-1; D is undetermined. The CDR3 totals 15 residues. Per the germline V gene, CDR1 is SNHLY and CDR2 is FYNNEI. V was clipped by 6 bases and J by 7 bases, with 19 bases between them. In nucleotides, the CDR3 is TGTGCCAGCAGCCTCAGGTATGGCCCACTTAATGAGCAGTTCTTC. Translation gives CASSLRYGPLNEQFF. The full variable domain, completed using reference TRBV2 and TRBJ2-1, is EPEVTQTPSHQVTQMGQEVILRCVPISNHLYFYWYRQILGQKVEFLVSFYNNEISEKSEIFDDQFSVERPDGSNFTLKIRSTKLEDSAMYFCASSLRYGPLNEQFFGPGTRLTVL.